The clone carrying this T cell receptor (beta chain) has a single count. At the DNA level, this CDR3 is encoded by other sequences in the same sample as well. The record originates from a study of shared clonotypes between healthy human individuals. Overall study context: Donors had three CD4 naive, three CD4 memory, two CD8 naive and one CD8 memory plate apiece.

V dropped 3 bases and J dropped 0 bases, with 5 bases sitting between them. There are 13 residues in the CDR3. The germline gives CDR1 LNHDA, CDR2 SQIVND (reference sequence). Produced via immunoSEQ multiplex PCR; TCRdb's table is partial and in-frame only. The sample has over a million clones; 95% to 97% are singletons. The chain links TRBV19 to TRBJ1-1; no firm D call. This sequence was found in a man aged 25-45 years in good health. Sequenced material: naive CD4+ T cells sorted from blood. Indicated subset: CD45RA+ positively selected. The CDR3 nucleotides are TGTGCCAGTAGTATCAGAATGAACACTGAAGCTTTCTTT. Protein: CASSIRMNTEAFF.